These 29 T cell receptor beta chains came from one sample sequenced in a study of shared clonotypes between healthy human individuals. TCRdb's table, derived via immunoSEQ multiplex PCR, lists solely in-frame clones and lacks some. The sample shows some 2 million clones, just under 95% of them seen only once. The naive CD8 subset, CD45RO-negative cells positively selected for CCR7, excluded terminally differentiated effector memory CD45RA+ cells. The sample comprised naive CD8+ T cells sorted from blood. The receptors were gathered from a man between 18 and 35 years old in good health.

V and J are TRBV2 and TRBJ2-5, with 8 bases lining up with TRBD1. After removal of 4 bases from V and 5 bases from J, the junction contained 6 bases not matched to a gene. This CDR3 comprises 14 residues. Germline loops: CDR1 SNHLY, CDR2 FYNNEI. CDR3 sequence reads: CASSVSTGGETQYF. CDR3 coding DNA: TGTGCCAGCAGTGTTTCTACAGGGGGGGAGACCCAGTACTTC.

The table lists this clone with a count of one. The chain is built from TRBV15 and TRBJ2-2; possibly TRBD2 for D (6 bases). V lost 5 bases and J lost 8, with 21 bases in between. This CDR3 contains 16 residues. CDR1 is LNHNV, CDR2 YYDKDF, per germline (reference sequence). In DNA, the CDR3 is TGTGCCACCAGCCCCCGGGACTGGCCCAGGGTAGGGGAGCTGTTTTTT. This encodes CATSPRDWPRVGELFF.

The CDR3 nucleotides read TGCAGCTCTAAAGGGGGATCGAACACTGAAGCTTTCTTT. Encoded protein: CSSKGGSNTEAFF. J is TRBJ1-1 and V is TRBV29-1; tentative D call: TRBD1 (6 bases). Trimming pared 8 bases from V and 1 base from J, leaving 14 bases between. The CDR3 has 13 residues. The germline V gene has CDR1 SQVTM and CDR2 ANQGSEA. Filled out from reference TRBV29-1 and TRBJ1-1, the complete variable domain reads SAVISQKPSRDICQRGTSLTIQCQVDSQVTMMFWYRQQPGQSLTLIATANQGSEATYESGFVIDKFPISRPNLTFSTLTVSNMSPEDSSIYLCSSKGGSNTEAFFGQGTRLTVV.

This rearrangement joins TRBV30 to TRBJ1-6; a weak D match, TRBD1 (6 bases). Looked up from germline, CDR1 is GTSNPN and CDR2 is SVGIG (reference sequence). V lost 0 bases and J 0 bases, leaving 12 bases between the germline ends. CDR3 length equals 17 residues. The CDR3 protein is CAWSVPDRSSYNSPLHF. Here the CDR3 DNA reads TGTGCCTGGAGTGTACCGGACAGAAGCTCCTATAATTCACCCCTCCACTTT.

V is TRBV19 and J is TRBJ2-1, with TRBD2 identical over 7 bases. This CDR3 has 14 residues. V lost 4 bases to trimming and J lost 9 bases; unmatched junction nucleotides: 9. Germline values: CDR1 LNHDA, CDR2 SQIVND (reference sequence). CDR3 in amino acids: CASSSPGRGTEQFF. The CDR3 nucleotides are TGTGCCAGTAGTAGCCCCGGGCGGGGGACTGAGCAGTTCTTC.

The V gene is TRBV10-3, the J gene TRBJ2-3; 7 bases are shared with TRBD2. V was pared by 5 bases and J by 3 bases, with 5 bases of the junction left unmatched. Germline lookup yields CDR1 ENHRY and CDR2 SYGVKD. This CDR3 has 14 amino acids. The CDR3 is CAISRAGRTDTQYF. The DNA for the CDR3 is TGTGCCATCAGTAGAGCGGGGAGGACAGATACGCAGTATTTT.

The CDR3 is CASSWIGSGTNYEQYF. In DNA, the CDR3 is TGTGCCAGCAGCTGGATTGGCTCCGGGACAAACTACGAGCAGTACTTC. The chain couples TRBV7-9 to TRBJ2-7; D may be TRBD1 (6 bases). V gave up 4 bases and J gave up 3 bases, with 19 bases separating them. Germline V gene lookup returns CDR1 SEHNR and CDR2 FQNEAQ (reference sequence). This CDR3 contains 16 residues.

The chain joins TRBV4-1 to TRBJ2-2; 11 bases map to TRBD2. The CDR3 loop spans 17 amino acids. With V trimmed by 2 bases and J by 0 bases, 2 bases remained unmatched. The germline gives CDR1 MGHRA, CDR2 YSYEKL. CDR3 bases: TGCGCCAGCAGCCAAAGGACTAGCGGGCCGAACACCGGGGAGCTGTTTTTT. Its translation is CASSQRTSGPNTGELFF.

The V gene is TRBV5-6, the J gene TRBJ1-2; 9 bases are a match to TRBD1. V was pared by 7 bases and J by 3 bases, with 7 bases of the junction left unmatched. The CDR3 runs to 14 residues. Germline V gene lookup returns CDR1 SGHDT and CDR2 YYEEEE. DNA for the CDR3: TGTGCCAGCTCCACAGGGGGCGGTGACTATGGCTACACCTTC. Protein: CASSTGGGDYGYTF.

The J gene is TRBJ2-7, the V gene TRBV14; weak D call: TRBD1 (5 bases). The V end was cut by 9 bases, the J end by 2 bases, with 14 bases between. This CDR3 is built from 13 residues. Germline CDR1 and CDR2: SGHDN and FVKESK. The CDR3 loop reads CASSPQGTYEQYF. DNA for the CDR3: TGTGCCAGTTCTCCCCAGGGAACCTACGAGCAGTACTTC.

This chain uses TRBV18 with TRBJ1-1; D ambiguous. The length of the CDR3 is 14 residues. Trimming cost V 1 base and J 2 bases, with 8 bases left between them. The germline gives CDR1 KGHSH, CDR2 LQKENI. The CDR3 protein is CASSPQGLNTEAFF. The CDR3 DNA reads TGTGCCAGCTCACCACAGGGTCTCAACACTGAAGCTTTCTTT.

The CDR3, as DNA: TGTGCCAGCAGTTGGGCGGGAGAGATTAATGAAAAACTGTTTTTT. Translating it yields CASSWAGEINEKLFF. V is TRBV2 and J is TRBJ1-4; D is uncertain. V was shortened by 5 bases and J by 4 bases, with 14 bases between the two germline ends. This CDR3 comprises 15 residues. Germline CDR1 is SNHLY and CDR2 is FYNNEI.

The chain links TRBV10-3 to TRBJ2-5, with 12 bases fitting TRBD2. Germline V gene data show CDR1 as ENHRY and CDR2 as SYGVKD. The junction had 5 bases not matched to a gene; V was cut back by 3 bases and J by 3 bases. The CDR3 extends over 16 amino acids. The CDR3 spells CAISDPSGGDKETQYF. The CDR3, as DNA: TGTGCCATCAGTGACCCTAGCGGGGGGGATAAAGAGACCCAGTACTTC.

This chain joins TRBV19 and TRBJ1-6; D is unclear. With 3 bases removed from V and 0 bases from J, the gap between germline ends came to 9 bases. This CDR3 contains 16 residues. Per the germline V gene, CDR1 is LNHDA and CDR2 is SQIVND (reference sequence). The CDR3 bases are TGTGCCAGTAGTATGATGGTTAGCTCCTATAATTCACCCCTCCACTTT. It yields the protein CASSMMVSSYNSPLHF. Full variable domain (missing parts from reference TRBV19 and TRBJ1-6): DGGITQSPKYLFRKEGQNVTLSCEQNLNHDAMYWYRQDPGQGLRLIYYSQIVNDFQKGDIAEGYSVSREKKESFPLTVTSAQKNPTAFYLCASSMMVSSYNSPLHFGNGTRLTVT.

On this clone: The sample carries other DNA sequences with the same CDR3. V gene TRBV7-9 combines with J gene TRBJ2-5; D is undetermined. The germline V gene encodes CDR1 SEHNR and CDR2 FQNEAQ (reference sequence). V gave up 4 bases and J gave up 0 bases, with 6 bases separating them. CDR3 size: 13 residues. The DNA for the CDR3 is TGTGCCAGCAGCTCATCGTACCAAGAGACCCAGTACTTC. Translated: CASSSSYQETQYF.

The chain is built from TRBV27 and TRBJ2-2; a weak D match, TRBD2 (5 bases). The V end was cut by 3 bases, the J end by 8 bases, with 13 bases between. Germline loops: CDR1 MNHEY, CDR2 SMNVEV (reference sequence). This CDR3 is 14 amino acids long. CDR3 in DNA: TGTGCCAGCAGTTTCGTTGCGGCGGGTGGGGAGCTGTTTTTT. Translation: CASSFVAAGGELFF.

This clone was detected only once. The V call is TRBV7-9, the J call TRBJ2-1; D gene ambiguous. Between the trimmed V and J ends, which lost 5 bases and 2 bases, there was a span of 16 bases. This CDR3 contains 16 residues. Germline CDR1 and CDR2: SEHNR and FQNEAQ (reference sequence). The CDR3 loop reads CASSPSLPLTYNEQFF. The CDR3 coding sequence is TGTGCCAGCAGCCCAAGCCTCCCGCTTACCTACAATGAGCAGTTCTTC.

The V gene is TRBV5-6, the J gene TRBJ1-5; D unclear. The CDR3 runs to 16 residues. The germline V gene encodes CDR1 SGHDT and CDR2 YYEEEE. V lost 0 bases and J 0 bases, leaving 10 bases between the germline ends. CDR3 nucleotide sequence: TGTGCCAGCAGCTTGGCTGCGGGGTTTAGCAATCAGCCCCAGCATTTT. Translated: CASSLAAGFSNQPQHF.

V usage is TRBV28 and J usage is TRBJ1-4; 8 positions agree with TRBD1. J gave up 3 bases and V 6 bases, and 9 bases lay outside the gene matches. Germline V CDR1 and CDR2: MDHEN, SYDVKM. The CDR3 runs to 16 residues. The CDR3 here is CASRPDGTGPNEKLFF. As DNA, the CDR3 is TGTGCCAGCAGACCTGATGGGACAGGCCCTAATGAAAAACTGTTTTTT.

This chain uses TRBV11-2 with TRBJ2-1, with D possibly matching TRBD1 (6 bases). This CDR3 comprises 15 residues. Germline CDR1 reads SGHAT; CDR2 reads FQNNGV. The V end was cut by 1 base, the J end by 0 bases, with 7 bases between. CDR3 sequence reads: CASSLVGASYNEQFF. In DNA form, the CDR3 reads TGTGCCAGCAGCTTAGTGGGGGCCTCCTACAATGAGCAGTTCTTC.

The chain employs TRBV10-1 and TRBJ2-2; no clear D gene. Germline values: CDR1 WNHNN, CDR2 SYGVQD (reference sequence). V dropped 6 bases and J dropped 3 bases, with 11 bases sitting between them. The CDR3 consists of 14 residues. The CDR3 spells CASSEDRDTGELFF. For the CDR3, the DNA is TGCGCCAGCAGCGAAGACCGAGACACCGGGGAGCTGTTTTTT.

The chain uses TRBV9 and TRBJ2-2; 8 bases are a match to TRBD2. CDR1 is SGDLS and CDR2 is YYNGEE in the germline V gene. Losses at the gene ends were 4 bases for V and 4 bases for J; bases not matched to a gene: 3. This CDR3 comprises 14 residues. The CDR3 loop reads CASSPGTSTGELFF. The CDR3 region has the DNA TGTGCCAGCAGCCCCGGGACTAGCACCGGGGAGCTGTTTTTT.

V is TRBV7-9 and J is TRBJ1-4; D possibly corresponds to TRBD1 (5 bases). CDR1 and CDR2 from the germline V gene are SEHNR and FQNEAQ (reference sequence). The length of the CDR3 is 14 residues. Trimming cost V 4 bases and J 8 bases, with 14 bases left between them. The CDR3 DNA is TGTGCCAGCAGCTCCCTCGGGGGGGGAGAAAAACTGTTTTTT. Protein sequence: CASSSLGGGEKLFF.

DNA for the CDR3: TGTGCCAGCAGTCTAGAGACTAGCGGGGGTTCCTACAATGAGCAGTTCTTC. It specifies CASSLETSGGSYNEQFF. The V gene is TRBV7-6, the J gene TRBJ2-1; 12 nucleotides align to TRBD2. Germline CDR1 and CDR2: SGHVS and FNYEAQ. The CDR3 spans 17 residues. V gave up 6 bases and J gave up 1 base; unmatched junction bases: 7. Full variable domain (rest looked up from reference TRBV7-6 and TRBJ2-1): GAGVSQSPRYKVTKRGQDVALRCDPISGHVSLYWYRQALGQGPEFLTYFNYEAQQDKSGLPNDRFSAERPEGSISTLTIQRTEQRDSAMYRCASSLETSGGSYNEQFFGPGTRLTVL.

This rearrangement joins TRBV27 to TRBJ2-3; the D gene is possibly TRBD2 (5 bases). The length of the CDR3 is 14 residues. Germline V lookup: CDR1 MNHEY, CDR2 SMNVEV (reference sequence). The V end lost 4 bases, the J end lost 2 bases, and 10 bases lay between the germline ends. Here the CDR3 DNA reads TGTGCCAGCAGTTCTACTAGGGCCACAGATACGCAGTATTTT. This gives the protein CASSSTRATDTQYF.

In regard to this clone: The sample has other DNA sequences that encode this CDR3 too. The chain has TRBV5-6 and TRBJ2-2, with TRBD2 as a possible D gene (5 bases). V was shortened by 2 bases and J by 0 bases, with 5 bases between the two germline ends. Per germline, CDR1 SGHDT and CDR2 YYEEEE. The CDR3 runs 14 residues. The CDR3 region is CASSFGTNTGELFF. CDR3 in DNA: TGTGCCAGCAGCTTCGGGACGAACACCGGGGAGCTGTTTTTT.

The chain is built from TRBV2 and TRBJ2-5; 13 positions agree with TRBD2. This CDR3 is 17 amino acids long. Germline V gene lookup returns CDR1 SNHLY and CDR2 FYNNEI. The trim removed 3 bases at V and 3 bases at J, leaving 7 bases unmatched. CDR3 sequence (DNA): TGTGCCAGCAGTGACGGACTAGCGGGAGTATTAGAAGAGACCCAGTACTTC. It encodes CASSDGLAGVLEETQYF.

As for this clone: Other nucleotide sequences in the sample specify the same CDR3. This chain joins TRBV27 and TRBJ2-1, with D perhaps matching TRBD2 (5 bases). CDR1 is MNHEY and CDR2 is SMNVEV in the germline V gene (reference sequence). Trimming took off 5 bases at V and 3 bases at J, with 8 bases between the two ends. This CDR3 comprises 13 residues. This CDR3 is CASSPRVYNEQFF. In DNA form, the CDR3 reads TGTGCCAGCAGTCCGCGGGTCTACAATGAGCAGTTCTTC.

This clone was detected only once. The chain couples TRBV4-1 to TRBJ2-7; D not certain. V was trimmed by 4 bases and J by 0 bases, leaving 13 bases between them. CDR1 and CDR2 from the germline V gene are MGHRA and YSYEKL. There are 15 residues in the CDR3. CDR3 sequence reads: CASSLGAASSYEQYF. The CDR3 DNA follows: TGCGCCAGCAGCCTTGGTGCGGCGAGCTCCTACGAGCAGTACTTC.